Shown below are 8 T cell receptor beta chains from a single sample sequenced in a study of T cell responses to AZD1222 COVID-19 vaccine. The assay was immunoSEQ multiplex PCR, and TCRdb's table has in-frame clones only and misses some. This sample has 69,000 or so clones, with around nine tenths found just once. The source material was peripheral blood, sampled 28 days after the second dose of the MenACWY control vaccine. Receptors originate from an adult who received the MenACWY meningococcal vaccine as a control.

This rearrangement joins TRBV6-6 to TRBJ2-1; D call uncertain. The CDR3 extends over 13 amino acids. CDR1 MNHNY and CDR2 SVGAGI come from the germline V gene (reference sequence). Trimming took off 2 bases at V and 8 bases at J, with 10 bases between the two ends. The CDR3 sequence: CASSYEVDYEQFF. The CDR3 nucleotides read TGTGCCAGCAGTTACGAGGTAGACTATGAGCAGTTCTTC.

The rearrangement links TRBV2 to TRBJ1-6; TRBD1 might be the D (6 bases). There are 13 residues in the CDR3. The germline V gene has CDR1 SNHLY and CDR2 FYNNEI. The germline V and J ends were trimmed by 4 bases and 8 bases, with 9 bases remaining between them. CDR3 sequence reads: CASSARTDSPLHF. For the CDR3, the DNA is TGTGCCAGCAGTGCCAGGACAGATTCACCCCTCCACTTT. Drawing the rest from reference TRBV2 and TRBJ1-6, the complete variable domain is EPEVTQTPSHQVTQMGQEVILRCVPISNHLYFYWYRQILGQKVEFLVSFYNNEISEKSEIFDDQFSVERPDGSNFTLKIRSTKLEDSAMYFCASSARTDSPLHFGNGTRLTVT.

The chain carries TRBV28 and TRBJ2-1, with D maybe TRBD1 (5 bases). The CDR3 runs to 11 residues. In germline, CDR1 is MDHEN, CDR2 SYDVKM. Trimming pared 6 bases from V and 10 bases from J, leaving 10 bases between. Written as DNA, the CDR3 is TGTGCCAGCAGCCGAGACAGAGAGCAGTTCTTC. It translates to CASSRDREQFF.

V usage is TRBV28 and J usage is TRBJ2-3, with D perhaps assigned TRBD1 or TRBD2 (5 bases each). The CDR3 loop spans 16 amino acids. Germline V CDR1 and CDR2: MDHEN, SYDVKM. Deletions cut 4 bases from V and 6 bases from J, with 20 bases between. CDR3 residues: CASSWRRGRERDTQYF. Written as DNA, the CDR3 is TGTGCCAGCAGTTGGAGAAGGGGAAGAGAGCGGGATACGCAGTATTTT.

The CDR3 nucleotides read TGTGCCAGCTCGTTGGGACAGGTTAGAAGCACTGAAGCTTTCTTT. Residues: CASSLGQVRSTEAFF. V is TRBV18 and J is TRBJ1-1, with 8 bases lining up with TRBD1. V lost 6 bases and J lost 4; bases outside the gene matches: 10. This CDR3 is 15 amino acids long. In germline, CDR1 is KGHSH, CDR2 LQKENI. Complete variable domain (other parts from reference TRBV18 and TRBJ1-1): NAGVMQNPRHLVRRRGQEARLRCSPMKGHSHVYWYRQLPEEGLKFMVYLQKENIIDESGMPKERFSAEFPKEGPSILRIQQVVRGDSAAYFCASSLGQVRSTEAFFGQGTRLTVV.

The CDR3 DNA reads TGTGCCAGCAGGGGACTAGCGGGAGGACAAGAGACCCAGTACTTC. Translation gives CASRGLAGGQETQYF. The V and J genes are TRBV6-5 and TRBJ2-5; TRBD2 aligns across 15 bases. V gave up 6 bases and J gave up 2 bases; unmatched junction bases: 1. This CDR3 is built from 15 residues. CDR1 and CDR2 (germline): MNHEY, SVGAGI.

The V and J genes are TRBV7-2 and TRBJ2-1, with 7 bases matching TRBD1. The junction had 10 bases not matched to a gene; V was cut back by 5 bases and J by 3 bases. Per germline, CDR1 SGHTA and CDR2 FQGNSA. CDR3 size: 16 residues. The CDR3 DNA reads TGTGCCAGCAGCCTCGCGACAGGGAGCATCTACAATGAGCAGTTCTTC. Its translation is CASSLATGSIYNEQFF.

The rearrangement links TRBV19 to TRBJ2-2; D unresolved. In germline, CDR1 is LNHDA, CDR2 SQIVND (reference sequence). The CDR3 consists of 16 residues. V lost 5 bases to trimming and J lost 0 bases, with 13 bases between them. Written as DNA, the CDR3 is TGTGCCAGTAGTCCCCGTAGGGCGACGAACACCGGGGAGCTGTTTTTT. It specifies CASSPRRATNTGELFF.